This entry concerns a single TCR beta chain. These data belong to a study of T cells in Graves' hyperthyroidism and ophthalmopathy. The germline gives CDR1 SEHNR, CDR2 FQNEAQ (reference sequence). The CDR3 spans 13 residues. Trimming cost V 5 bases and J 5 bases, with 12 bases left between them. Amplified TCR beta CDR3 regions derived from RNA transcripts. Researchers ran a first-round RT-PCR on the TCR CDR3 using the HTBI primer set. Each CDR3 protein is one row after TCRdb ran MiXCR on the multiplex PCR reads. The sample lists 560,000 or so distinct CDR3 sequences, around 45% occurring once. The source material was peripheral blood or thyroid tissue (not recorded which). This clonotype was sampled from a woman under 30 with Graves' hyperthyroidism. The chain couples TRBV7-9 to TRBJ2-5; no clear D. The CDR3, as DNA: TGTGCCAGCAGCCTTGACACCGGGGAGACCCAGTACTTC. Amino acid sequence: CASSLDTGETQYF.